This T cell receptor beta chain was captured in a study of shared clonotypes between healthy human individuals. This table comes from immunoSEQ multiplex PCR, and its TCRdb copy is limited to in-frame clones, with some not included. The table lists just over 2,000,000 clones, about 95% of them singletons. Positive CCR7 selection of CD45RO-negative cells yielded the naive CD8 cells, and terminally differentiated effector memory CD45RA+ cells were excluded. The sequence was obtained from a young man in good health. Sequencing was carried out using naive CD8+ T cells sorted from blood.

The CDR3: CASSEGGGTGNTIYF. The CDR3 DNA reads as TGTGCCAGCAGCGAAGGGGGAGGAACTGGAAACACCATATATTTT. This rearrangement joins TRBV11-2 to TRBJ1-3; maybe TRBD1 (6 bases). V dropped 5 bases and J dropped 2 bases, with 13 bases sitting between them. CDR1 and CDR2 (germline): SGHAT, FQNNGV. There are 15 residues in the CDR3.